A selection of T cell receptor beta chains follows, all from one sample in a study of blood T cell repertoires in COVID-19. TCRdb's table, derived via immunoSEQ multiplex PCR, lists solely in-frame clones and lacks some. The data show about 89,000 clones, about 74% seen once. Sequenced material: peripheral blood. The receptors shown here come from a human donor in a cohort sampled during active COVID-19. CDR3s include the opening cysteine and the closing phenylalanine or tryptophan. The order of the fields is D gene, clone size, V gene, J gene, CDR3 length, CDR3 protein, CDR3 DNA. A D gene is named only where the DNA matches it firmly. A clone size is listed for some rows: how often the clone was seen (once, few, many), or a class if it is expanded.

>TRBD1|NA|TRBV6-5|TRBJ2-7|14
CASSQRTGSYEQYF
TGTGCCAGCAGTCAAAGGACAGGGAGCTACGAGCAGTACTTC
>NA|NA|TRBV9|TRBJ1-3|18
CASSAGTFEGGSRNTIYF
TGTGCCAGCAGCGCCGGGACCTTCGAGGGAGGGAGTAGAAACACCATATATTTT
>NA|NA|TRBV28|TRBJ2-1|16
CASTIGHTGNYNEQFF
TGTGCCAGCACCATCGGACACACCGGCAACTACAATGAGCAGTTCTTC
>TRBD2|NA|TRBV15|TRBJ2-1|13
CATSIPTSGSLFF
TGTGCCACCAGCATCCCAACTAGCGGGAGCTTGTTCTTC
>TRBD2|NA|TRBV7-8|TRBJ2-7|17
CASSWTTSGGSGHEQYF
TGTGCCAGCAGCTGGACGACTAGCGGGGGGAGTGGCCACGAGCAGTACTTC
>NA|NA|TRBV2|TRBJ1-3|15
CASRRGSNSGNTIYF
TGTGCCAGCAGAAGGGGCTCGAACTCTGGAAACACCATATATTTT
>NA|few|TRBV27|TRBJ2-1|14
CASSLWGANNEQFF
TGTGCCAGCAGTTTATGGGGAGCCAACAATGAGCAGTTCTTC
>NA|NA|TRBV4-3|TRBJ1-5|14
CASSQVKGNQPQHF
TGCGCCAGCAGCCAAGTGAAGGGGAATCAGCCCCAGCATTTT
>NA|NA|TRBV7-9|TRBJ2-1|16
CASSLATGREEPGQFF
TGTGCCAGCAGCTTAGCGACAGGGCGGGAAGAGCCGGGGCAGTTCTTC
>NA|NA|TRBV28|TRBJ2-5|12
CASSLSGGAQYF
TGTGCCAGCAGTTTAAGCGGCGGGGCCCAGTACTTC
>NA|NA|TRBV7-2|TRBJ1-1|13
CASSQTGNTEAFF
TGTGCCAGCAGCCAAACAGGCAACACTGAAGCTTTCTTT
>NA|NA|TRBV6-1|TRBJ1-1|15
CASSEFDIMNTEAFF
TGTGCCAGCAGTGAATTCGACATCATGAACACTGAAGCTTTCTTT